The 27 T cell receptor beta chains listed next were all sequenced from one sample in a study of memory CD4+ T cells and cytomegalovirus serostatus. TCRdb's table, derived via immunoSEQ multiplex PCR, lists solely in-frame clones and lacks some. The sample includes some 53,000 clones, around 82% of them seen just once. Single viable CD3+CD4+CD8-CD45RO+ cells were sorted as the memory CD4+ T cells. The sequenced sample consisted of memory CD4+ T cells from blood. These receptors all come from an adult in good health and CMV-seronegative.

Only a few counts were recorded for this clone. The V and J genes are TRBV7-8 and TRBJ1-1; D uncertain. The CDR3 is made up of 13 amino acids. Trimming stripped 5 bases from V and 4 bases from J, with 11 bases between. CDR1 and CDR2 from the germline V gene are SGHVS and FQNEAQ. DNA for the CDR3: TGTGCCAGCAGCCCGGACCAGCCCACTGAAGCTTTCTTT. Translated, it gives CASSPDQPTEAFF. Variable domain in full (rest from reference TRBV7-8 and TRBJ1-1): GAGVSQSPRYKVAKRGQDVALRCDPISGHVSLFWYQQALGQGPEFLTYFQNEAQLDKSGLPSDRFFAERPEGSVSTLKIQRTQQEDSAVYLCASSPDQPTEAFFGQGTRLTVV.

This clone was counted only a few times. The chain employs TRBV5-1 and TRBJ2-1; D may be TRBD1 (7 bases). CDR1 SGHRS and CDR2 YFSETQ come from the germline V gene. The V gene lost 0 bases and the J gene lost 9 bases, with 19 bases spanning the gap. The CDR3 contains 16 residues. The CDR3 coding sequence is TGCGCCAGCAGCTTGGGACAGGGAAGAGTGGGGGGTGAGCAGTTCTTC. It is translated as CASSLGQGRVGGEQFF.

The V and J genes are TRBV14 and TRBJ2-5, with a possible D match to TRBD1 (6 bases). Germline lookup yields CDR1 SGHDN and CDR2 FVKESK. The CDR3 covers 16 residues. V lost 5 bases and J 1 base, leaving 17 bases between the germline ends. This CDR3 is CASSAPRGGFQETQYF. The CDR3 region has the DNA TGTGCCAGCAGCGCCCCCCGAGGGGGTTTCCAAGAGACCCAGTACTTC.

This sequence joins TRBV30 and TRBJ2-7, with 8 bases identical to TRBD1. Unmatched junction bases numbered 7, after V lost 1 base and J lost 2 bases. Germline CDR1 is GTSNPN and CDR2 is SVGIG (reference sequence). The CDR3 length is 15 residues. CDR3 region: CAWSENRDRTYEQYF. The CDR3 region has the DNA TGTGCCTGGAGTGAAAACCGGGACAGGACCTACGAGCAGTACTTC.

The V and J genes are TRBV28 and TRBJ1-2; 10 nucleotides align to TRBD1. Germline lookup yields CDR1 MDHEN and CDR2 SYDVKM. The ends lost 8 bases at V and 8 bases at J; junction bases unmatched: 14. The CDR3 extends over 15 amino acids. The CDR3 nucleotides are TGTGCCAGCTGCTCCGGGACAGGGGTCTCTTGCGGCTACACCTTC. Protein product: CASCSGTGVSCGYTF.

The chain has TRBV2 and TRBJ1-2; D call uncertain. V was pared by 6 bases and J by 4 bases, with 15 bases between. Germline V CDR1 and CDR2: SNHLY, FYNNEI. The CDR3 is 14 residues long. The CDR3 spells CASSARASGYGYTF. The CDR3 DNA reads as TGTGCCAGCAGCGCCCGGGCCTCGGGCTATGGCTACACCTTC.

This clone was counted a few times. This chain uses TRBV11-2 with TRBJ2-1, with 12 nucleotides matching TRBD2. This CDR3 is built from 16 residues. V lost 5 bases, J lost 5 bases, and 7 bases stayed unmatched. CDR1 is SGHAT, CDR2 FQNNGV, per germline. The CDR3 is CASSPSSGGAHNEQFF. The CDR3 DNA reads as TGTGCCAGCAGCCCATCTAGCGGGGGGGCTCACAATGAGCAGTTCTTC.

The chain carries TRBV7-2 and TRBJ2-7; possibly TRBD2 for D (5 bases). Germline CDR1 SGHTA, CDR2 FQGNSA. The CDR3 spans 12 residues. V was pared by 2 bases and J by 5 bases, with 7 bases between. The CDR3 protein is CASSLMRDEQYF. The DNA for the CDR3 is TGTGCCAGCAGCTTAATGAGGGACGAGCAGTACTTC.

The CDR3 here is CASGRFGDYGYTF. Here the CDR3 DNA reads TGTGCCAGTGGACGTTTTGGGGACTATGGCTACACCTTC. The chain has TRBV19 and TRBJ1-2; D is ambiguous. Trimming cost V 8 bases and J 3 bases, with 13 bases left between them. Germline CDR1 is LNHDA and CDR2 is SQIVND (reference sequence). CDR3 length equals 13 residues. Supplemented by reference TRBV19 and TRBJ1-2, the full variable domain reads DGGITQSPKYLFRKEGQNVTLSCEQNLNHDAMYWYRQDPGQGLRLIYYSQIVNDFQKGDIAEGYSVSREKKESFPLTVTSAQKNPTAFYLCASGRFGDYGYTFGSGTRLTVV.

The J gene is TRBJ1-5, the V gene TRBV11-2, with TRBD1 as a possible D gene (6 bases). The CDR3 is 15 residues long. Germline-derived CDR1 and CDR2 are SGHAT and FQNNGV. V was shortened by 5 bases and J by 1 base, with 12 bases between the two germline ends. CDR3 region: CASSVGGASNQPQHF. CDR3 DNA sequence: TGTGCCAGCAGCGTCGGGGGGGCGAGCAATCAGCCCCAGCATTTT.

In DNA, the CDR3 is TGTGCCAGCAGCCCCCCCGGGGAATGGTCCCAGCCCCAGCATTTT. It encodes CASSPPGEWSQPQHF. This chain uses TRBV7-9 with TRBJ1-5; D is ambiguous. Per germline, CDR1 SEHNR and CDR2 FQNEAQ (reference sequence). Trimming left V 5 bases short and J 7 bases short, with 18 bases between. CDR3 length: 15 residues.

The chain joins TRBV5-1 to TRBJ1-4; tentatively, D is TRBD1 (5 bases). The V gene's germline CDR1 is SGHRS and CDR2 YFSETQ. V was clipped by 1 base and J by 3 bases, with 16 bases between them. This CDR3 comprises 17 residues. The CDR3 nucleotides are TGCGCCAGCAGCTTGTCTCGCGGGGGACCATCTAATGAAAAACTGTTTTTT. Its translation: CASSLSRGGPSNEKLFF.

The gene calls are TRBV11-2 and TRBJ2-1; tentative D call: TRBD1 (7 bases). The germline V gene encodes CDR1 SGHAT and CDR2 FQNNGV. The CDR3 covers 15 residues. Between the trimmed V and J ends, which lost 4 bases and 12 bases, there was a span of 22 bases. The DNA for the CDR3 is TGTGCCAGCAGCTGGGGGGACAGAAACAATGAATGGCAGTTCTTC. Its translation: CASSWGDRNNEWQFF.

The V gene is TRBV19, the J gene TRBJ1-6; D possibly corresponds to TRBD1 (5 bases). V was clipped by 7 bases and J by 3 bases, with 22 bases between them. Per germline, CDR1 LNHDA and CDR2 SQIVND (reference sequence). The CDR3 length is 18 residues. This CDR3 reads CASTGYTWDDNYNSPLHF. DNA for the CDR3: TGTGCCAGTACCGGATACACCTGGGACGACAACTATAATTCACCCCTCCACTTT.

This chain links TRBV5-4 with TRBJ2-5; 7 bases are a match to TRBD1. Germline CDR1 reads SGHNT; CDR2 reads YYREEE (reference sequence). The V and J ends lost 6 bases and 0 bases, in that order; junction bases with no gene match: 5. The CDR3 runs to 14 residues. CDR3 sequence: CASTLTGNQETQYF. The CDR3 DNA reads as TGTGCCAGCACTCTGACAGGGAACCAAGAGACCCAGTACTTC.

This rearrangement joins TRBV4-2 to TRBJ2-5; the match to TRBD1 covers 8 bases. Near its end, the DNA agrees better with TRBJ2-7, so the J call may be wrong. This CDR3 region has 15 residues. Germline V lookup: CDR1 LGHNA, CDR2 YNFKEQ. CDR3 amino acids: CASSQDLDRDYEQYF. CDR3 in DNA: TGTGCCAGCAGCCAAGACTTGGACAGGGACTACGAGCAGTACTTC.

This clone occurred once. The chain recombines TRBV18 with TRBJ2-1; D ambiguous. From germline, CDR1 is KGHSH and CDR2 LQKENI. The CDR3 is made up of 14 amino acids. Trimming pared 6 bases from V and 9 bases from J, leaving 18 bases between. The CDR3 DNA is TGTGCCAGCTCCCTAGGGTTAACGGTGGGTGAGCAGTTCTTC. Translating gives CASSLGLTVGEQFF.

The CDR3 DNA reads TGTGCCTGGAGTCGGGTTACGCTCGCCTACAATGAGCAGTTCTTC. Translated, it gives CAWSRVTLAYNEQFF. V gene TRBV30 combines with J gene TRBJ2-1; D is uncertain. Trimming stripped 2 bases from V and 2 bases from J, with 13 bases between. Germline CDR1 is GTSNPN and CDR2 is SVGIG (reference sequence). This CDR3 comprises 15 residues. Full variable domain (outside the CDR3, taken from reference TRBV30 and TRBJ2-1): SQTIHQWPATLVQPVGSPLSLECTVEGTSNPNLYWYRQAAGRGLQLLFYSVGIGQISSEVPQNLSASRPQDRQFILSSKKLLLSDSGFYLCAWSRVTLAYNEQFFGPGTRLTVL.

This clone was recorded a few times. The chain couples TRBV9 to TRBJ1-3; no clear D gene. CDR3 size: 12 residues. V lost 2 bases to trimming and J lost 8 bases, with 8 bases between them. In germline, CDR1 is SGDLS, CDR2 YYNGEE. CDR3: CASSVYGDTIYF. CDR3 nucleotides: TGTGCCAGCAGCGTCTATGGGGACACCATATATTTT.

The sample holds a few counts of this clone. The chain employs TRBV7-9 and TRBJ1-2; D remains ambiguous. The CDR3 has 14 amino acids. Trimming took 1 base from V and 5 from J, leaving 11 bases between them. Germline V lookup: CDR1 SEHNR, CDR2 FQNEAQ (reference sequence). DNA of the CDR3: TGTGCCAGCAGCTTAGTGGGGAATGGATATGGCTACACCTTC. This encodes CASSLVGNGYGYTF.

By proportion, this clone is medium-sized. The CDR3 nucleotides read TGTGCCAGCAGTCCCATAGGGGGTACTCAAACTGAAGCTTTCTTT. Residues: CASSPIGGTQTEAFF. The chain links TRBV6-5 to TRBJ1-1; possible D gene TRBD1, 6 bases. The CDR3 runs to 15 residues. V lost 5 bases and J 5 bases, leaving 18 bases between the germline ends. Germline values: CDR1 MNHEY, CDR2 SVGAGI.

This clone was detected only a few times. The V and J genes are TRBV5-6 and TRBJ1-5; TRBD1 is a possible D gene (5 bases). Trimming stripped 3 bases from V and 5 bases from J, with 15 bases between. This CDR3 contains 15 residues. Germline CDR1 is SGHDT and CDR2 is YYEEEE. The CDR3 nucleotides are TGTGCCAGCAGCTCACTGGCGGGGGAGTATCAGCCCCAGCATTTT. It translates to CASSSLAGEYQPQHF.

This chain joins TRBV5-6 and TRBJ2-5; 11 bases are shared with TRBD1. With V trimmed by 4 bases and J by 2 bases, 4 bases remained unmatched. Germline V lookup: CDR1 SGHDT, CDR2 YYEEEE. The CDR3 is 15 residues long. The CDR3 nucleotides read TGTGCCAGCAGCCCTGGGGACAGGGGGCAAGAGACCCAGTACTTC. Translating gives CASSPGDRGQETQYF.

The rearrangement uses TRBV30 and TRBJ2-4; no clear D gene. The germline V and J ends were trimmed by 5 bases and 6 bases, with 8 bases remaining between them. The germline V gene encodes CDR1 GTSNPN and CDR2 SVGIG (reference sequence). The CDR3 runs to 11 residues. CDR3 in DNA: TGTGCCTGGGAGGTGCGAAACATTCAGTACTTC. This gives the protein CAWEVRNIQYF.

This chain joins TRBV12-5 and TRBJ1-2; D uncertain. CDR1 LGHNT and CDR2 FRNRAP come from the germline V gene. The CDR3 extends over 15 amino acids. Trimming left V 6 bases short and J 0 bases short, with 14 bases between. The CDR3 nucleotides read TGTGCTAGTGGACAGAACAGCAAAGCTAACTATGGCTACACCTTC. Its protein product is CASGQNSKANYGYTF.

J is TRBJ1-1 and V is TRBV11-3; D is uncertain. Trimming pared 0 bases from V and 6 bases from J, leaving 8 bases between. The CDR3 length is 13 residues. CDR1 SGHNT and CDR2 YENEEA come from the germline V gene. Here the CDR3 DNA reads TGTGCCAGCAGCTTAGATTTAAGAGCTGAAGCTTTCTTT. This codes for CASSLDLRAEAFF.

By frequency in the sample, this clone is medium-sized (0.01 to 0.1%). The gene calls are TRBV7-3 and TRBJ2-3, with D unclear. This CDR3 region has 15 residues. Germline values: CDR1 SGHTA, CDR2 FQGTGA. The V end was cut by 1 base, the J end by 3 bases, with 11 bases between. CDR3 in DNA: TGTGCCAGCAGCTTAAAGGCAGGCTTTACAGATACGCAGTATTTT. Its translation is CASSLKAGFTDTQYF.